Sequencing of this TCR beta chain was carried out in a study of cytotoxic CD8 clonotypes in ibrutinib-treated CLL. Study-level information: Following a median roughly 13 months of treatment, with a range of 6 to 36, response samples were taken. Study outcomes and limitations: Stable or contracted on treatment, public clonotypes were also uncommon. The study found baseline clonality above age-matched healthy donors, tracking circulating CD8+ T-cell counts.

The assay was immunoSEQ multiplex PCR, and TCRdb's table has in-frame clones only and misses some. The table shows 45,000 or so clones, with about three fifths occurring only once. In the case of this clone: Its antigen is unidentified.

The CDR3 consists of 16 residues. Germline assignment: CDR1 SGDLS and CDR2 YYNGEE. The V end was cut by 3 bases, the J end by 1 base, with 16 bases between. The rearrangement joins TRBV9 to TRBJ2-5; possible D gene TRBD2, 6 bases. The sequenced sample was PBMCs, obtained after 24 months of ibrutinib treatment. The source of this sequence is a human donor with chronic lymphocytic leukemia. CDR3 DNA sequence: TGTGCCAGCAGCGCCCGCGGAGGGGCGGCCCAAGAGACCCAGTACTTC. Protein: CASSARGGAAQETQYF.